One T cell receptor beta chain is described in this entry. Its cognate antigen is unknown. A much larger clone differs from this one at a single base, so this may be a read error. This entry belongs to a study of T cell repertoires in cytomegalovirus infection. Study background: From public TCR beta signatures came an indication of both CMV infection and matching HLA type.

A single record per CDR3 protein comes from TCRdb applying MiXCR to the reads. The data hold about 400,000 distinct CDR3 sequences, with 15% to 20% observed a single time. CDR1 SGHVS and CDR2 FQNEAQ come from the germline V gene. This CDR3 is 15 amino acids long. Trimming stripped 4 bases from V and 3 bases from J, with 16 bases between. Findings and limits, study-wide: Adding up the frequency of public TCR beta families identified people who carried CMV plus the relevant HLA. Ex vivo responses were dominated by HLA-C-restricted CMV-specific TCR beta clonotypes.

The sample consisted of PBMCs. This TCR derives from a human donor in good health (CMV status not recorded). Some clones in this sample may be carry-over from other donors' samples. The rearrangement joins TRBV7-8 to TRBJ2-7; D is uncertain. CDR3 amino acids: CASSSPSARIYEQYF. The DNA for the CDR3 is TGTGCCAGCAGCTCACCGTCCGCTCGCATCTACGAGCAGTACTTC.